This TCR beta chain was captured in a study of T cells in localized non-small cell lung cancer (dated by TCRdb to between 2020 and 2021). Concerning the study at large: Comparing tumors with uninvolved tumor-adjacent lungs, the study looked at the T cell repertoires of a few hundred patients with early-stage NSCLC. The cohort was made up of 236 treatment-naive NSCLC patients whose localized lung tumors had been resected. Of the NSCLC patients, roughly 130 were male and 85 to 110 were female, and the mean age was around 66 years.

Relative to germline, V is 7 bases shorter and J is 0 bases shorter, with 11 bases between their ends. CDR1 and CDR2 (SGHAT, FQNNGV) derive from the germline V gene. Including the terminal cysteine and phenylalanine, the CDR3 comprises 14 residues. Only CDR3 DNA is held: 42 bases, read in frame from base 1. At diagnosis, tumor, uninvolved tumor-adjacent lung and peripheral blood were collected and then preserved as a mix of FFPE and fresh-frozen material. Blood samples were analyzed as peripheral blood mononuclear cells for TCR repertoire profiling. This clone was found once. The target of this receptor is not known. There are no base qualities to consult, and no much larger clone falls within one base. The immunoSEQ Assay was used to sequence TCR beta CDR3 regions from DNA. The original methods were these. T cell density was computed as TCR beta template counts normalized to usable DNA estimated by amplifying housekeeping genes. The preseqR package was used to estimate richness by extrapolating to 400,000 templates for PBMC samples and to 120,000 templates for tissue samples. Clonality was calculated as one minus Pielou's evenness. Tissue-enriched TCRs were identified through differential abundance testing performed on productive amino-acid clonotypes, with a minimum total count of 5 and an alpha of 0.1. The Jaccard Index and the Morisita Overlap Index were used to measure repertoire overlap between compartments. TCR beta CDR3s were clustered by GLIPH together with public tetramer-defined viral CDR3s, and at least three viral sequences plus V-gene enrichment were required for viral motifs. The source is immuneACCESS, and TCRdb retained only in-frame sequences with V and J called. Part of the clones is not carried over; for the studies checked, unresolved V genes explain less than half of this, and the remainder is unexplained. The D gene and trimming were derived from the DNA, and the V and J assignments and clone size from that table. For this sample the table gives 78,000 or so clones, of which 84% were detected only once. The ten largest clones take up approximately 3% of the sample.

The full study reports these points: Longer overall survival was associated with higher blood T cell density, whereas shorter survival was associated with higher adjacent-lung clonality. Because the study design was exploratory, TCR variables were selected using unadjusted p-values without false-discovery rate correction. Uninvolved tumor-adjacent lung showed the highest T cell clonality, higher than tumor, which suggests more focused antigenic responses in the uninvolved tumor-adjacent lung. Because multi-region sequencing of the tumors was not done, intratumor heterogeneity could not be ruled out. Of the top 100 tumor clones, a median of roughly 56 were detected in paired uninvolved adjacent lung; under 35 were also among that lung's top 100.

This TCR was sampled from a man aged 40 to 70 with stage I lung adenocarcinoma. The chain employs TRBV11-2 and TRBJ2-3; TRBD2 is perhaps the D gene, given 5 matching bases. The sample here was peripheral blood, taken before any cancer treatment. The nucleotide sequence reads as follows: TGTGCCAGCAAGCTAAGGACTAGCACAGATACGCAGTATTTT. Translated, it reads CASKLRTSTDTQYF. Reference TRBV11-2 and TRBJ2-3 proteins supply the regions before and after the CDR3; the full variable domain is: EAGVAQSPRYKIIEKRQSVAFWCNPISGHATLYWYQQILGQGPKLLIQFQNNGVVDDSQLPKDRFSAERLKGVDSTLKIQPAKLEDSAVYLCASKLRTSTDTQYFGPGTRLTVL.